This entry concerns a single T cell receptor beta chain. The antigen remains unidentified. The data belong to a study of shared clonotypes between healthy human individuals. Notes on the study in general: Sequencing depth was expected to influence donor clonotype sharing.

The germline CDR1 and CDR2 sequences are SGDLS and YYNGEE. The CDR3 sequence is 13 residues long. V lost 3 bases and J lost 6, with 13 bases in between. DNA from unsorted PBMC was sequenced on ten immunoSEQ deep assay plates. In the original analysis: There were no quality scores in the junction-only immunoSEQ sequences, so filtering differed. Sequencing was performed with immunoSEQ multiplex PCR; in TCRdb, only in-frame clones are kept and a portion is missing. V, J and clone size are taken as reported in that table, and D and trimming were inferred from the DNA itself. The sample carries 490,000 or so clones, 65% to 80% recorded once.

The sequenced sample was PBMCs. V gene TRBV9 combines with J gene TRBJ2-7; no clear D gene. The clonotype originates from a woman aged 40 to 49 in good health. Some clones in this sample may be carry-over from other donors' samples. The CDR3 sequence is CASSGATLSEQYF. DNA for the CDR3: TGTGCCAGCAGCGGGGCCACATTGAGCGAGCAGTACTTC.